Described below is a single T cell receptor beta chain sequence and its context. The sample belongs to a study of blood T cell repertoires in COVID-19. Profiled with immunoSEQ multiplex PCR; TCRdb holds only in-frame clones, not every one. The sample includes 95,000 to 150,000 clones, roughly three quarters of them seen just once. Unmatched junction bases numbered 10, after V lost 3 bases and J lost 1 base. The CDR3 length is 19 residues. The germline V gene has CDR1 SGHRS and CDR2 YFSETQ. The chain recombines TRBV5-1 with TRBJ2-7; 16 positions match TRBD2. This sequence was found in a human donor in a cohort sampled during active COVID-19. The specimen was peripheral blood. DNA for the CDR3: TGCGCCAGCAGCTACCCTCCGGGACTAGCGGGAGGGGGGTCCTACGAGCAGTACTTC. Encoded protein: CASSYPPGLAGGGSYEQYF.